This T cell receptor beta chain was sequenced in a study of T-cell reconstitution after alpha-beta-depleted transplantation in children. There are many counts of this clonotype. Unique molecular identifiers featured in how the TCRbeta library was prepared. TCRdb reprocessed the PCR reads via MiXCR and lists one record per CDR3 protein. Of approximately 400,000 distinct CDR3 sequences detected, roughly a tenth appear once; the ten largest clones hold over 4.5%. The source of this sequence is a human donor who donated a stem cell graft to a child with acute myeloid leukemia. Sequenced material: PBMCs from the stem cell graft donor, taken from the stem cell graft.

The CDR3 nucleotides read TGCAGCGTTGGTATAGCGGGGGGAGTTAATGAGCAGTTCTTC. Its protein product is CSVGIAGGVNEQFF. The chain employs TRBV29-1 and TRBJ2-1; 10 positions match TRBD2. The length of the CDR3 is 14 residues. CDR1 is SQVTM, CDR2 ANQGSEA, per germline. Trimming cost V 4 bases and J 7 bases; bases outside gene matches: 7.